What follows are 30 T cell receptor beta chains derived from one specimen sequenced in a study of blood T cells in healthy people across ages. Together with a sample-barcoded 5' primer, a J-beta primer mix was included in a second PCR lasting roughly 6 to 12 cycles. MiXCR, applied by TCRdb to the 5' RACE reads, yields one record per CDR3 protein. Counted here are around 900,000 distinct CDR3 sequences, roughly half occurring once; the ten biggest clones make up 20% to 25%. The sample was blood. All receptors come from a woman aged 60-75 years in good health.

The DNA for the CDR3 is TGCAGTGCTAATCTGGGCTCTGGGGCCAACGTCCTGACTTTC. Its translation: CSANLGSGANVLTF. V usage is TRBV20-1 and J usage is TRBJ2-6; D is unresolved. CDR3 size: 14 residues. The V and J ends lost 4 bases and 0 bases respectively, with 7 bases between them. Germline-derived CDR1 and CDR2 are DFQATT and SNEGSKA (reference sequence).

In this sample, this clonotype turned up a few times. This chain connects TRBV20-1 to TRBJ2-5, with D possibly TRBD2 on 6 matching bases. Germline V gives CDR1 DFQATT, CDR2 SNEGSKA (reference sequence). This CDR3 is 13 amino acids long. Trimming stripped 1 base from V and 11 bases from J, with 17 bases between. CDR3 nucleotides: TGCAGTGCTAGAGGTCCGGGAGACGGGAGACAGTACTTC. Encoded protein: CSARGPGDGRQYF.

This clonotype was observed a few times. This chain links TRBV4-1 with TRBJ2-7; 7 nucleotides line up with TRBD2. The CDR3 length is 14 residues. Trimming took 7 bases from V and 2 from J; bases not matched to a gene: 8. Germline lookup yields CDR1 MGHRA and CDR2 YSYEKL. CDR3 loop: CASTSQAGAYEQYF. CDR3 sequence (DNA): TGCGCCAGCACAAGTCAGGCGGGAGCCTACGAGCAGTACTTC.

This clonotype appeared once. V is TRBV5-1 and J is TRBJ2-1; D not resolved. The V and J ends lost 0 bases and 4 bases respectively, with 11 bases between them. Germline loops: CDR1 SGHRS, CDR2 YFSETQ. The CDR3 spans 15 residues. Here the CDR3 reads CASSLVLNRYNEQFF. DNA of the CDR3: TGCGCCAGCAGCTTGGTACTCAATAGGTACAATGAGCAGTTCTTC.

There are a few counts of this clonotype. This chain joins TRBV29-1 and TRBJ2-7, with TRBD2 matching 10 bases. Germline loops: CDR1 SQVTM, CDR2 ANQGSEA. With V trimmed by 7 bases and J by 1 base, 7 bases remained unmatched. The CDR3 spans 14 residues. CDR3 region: CSAKTSGMSYEQYF. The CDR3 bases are TGCAGCGCCAAAACTAGCGGGATGTCCTACGAGCAGTACTTC.

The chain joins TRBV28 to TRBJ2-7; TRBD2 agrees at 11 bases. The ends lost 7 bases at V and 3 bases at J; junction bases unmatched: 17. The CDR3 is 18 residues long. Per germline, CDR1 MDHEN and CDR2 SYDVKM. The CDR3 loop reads CASTPSVGTSGSFYEQYF. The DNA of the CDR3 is TGTGCCAGCACACCCTCGGTGGGTACTAGCGGGAGTTTCTACGAGCAGTACTTC.

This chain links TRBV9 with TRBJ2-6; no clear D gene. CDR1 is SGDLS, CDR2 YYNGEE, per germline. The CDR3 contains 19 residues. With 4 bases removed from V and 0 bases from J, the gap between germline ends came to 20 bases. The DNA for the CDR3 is TGTGCCAGCAGCCCCCAACCCTGGACGACGAGCTCTGGGGCCAACGTCCTGACTTTC. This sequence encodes CASSPQPWTTSSGANVLTF. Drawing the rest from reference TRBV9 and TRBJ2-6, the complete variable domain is DSGVTQTPKHLITATGQRVTLRCSPRSGDLSVYWYQQSLDQGLQFLIQYYNGEERAKGNILERFSAQQFPDLHSELNLSSLELGDSALYFCASSPQPWTTSSGANVLTFGAGSRLTVL.

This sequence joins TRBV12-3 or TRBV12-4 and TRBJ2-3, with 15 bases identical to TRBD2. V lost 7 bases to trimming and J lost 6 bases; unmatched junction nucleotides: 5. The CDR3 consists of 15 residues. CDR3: CASKGLAGGRDTQYF. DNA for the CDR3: TGTGCCAGCAAGGGACTAGCGGGAGGAAGGGATACGCAGTATTTT.

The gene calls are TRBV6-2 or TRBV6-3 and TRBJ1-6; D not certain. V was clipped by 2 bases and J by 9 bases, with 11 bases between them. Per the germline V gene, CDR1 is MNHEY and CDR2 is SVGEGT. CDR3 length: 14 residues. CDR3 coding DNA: TGTGCCAGCAGTTACGGAGAGAGGGCTTCACCCCTCCACTTT. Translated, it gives CASSYGERASPLHF.

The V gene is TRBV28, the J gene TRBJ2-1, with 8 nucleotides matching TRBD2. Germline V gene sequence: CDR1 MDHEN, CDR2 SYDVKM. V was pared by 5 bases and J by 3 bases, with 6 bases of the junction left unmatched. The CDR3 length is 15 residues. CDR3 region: CASSQSGRLYNEQFF. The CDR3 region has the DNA TGTGCCAGCAGTCAGAGCGGGAGACTCTACAATGAGCAGTTCTTC.

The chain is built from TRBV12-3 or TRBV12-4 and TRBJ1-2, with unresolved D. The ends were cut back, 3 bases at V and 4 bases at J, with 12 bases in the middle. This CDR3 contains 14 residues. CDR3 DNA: TGTGCCAGCAGTTTTCGGGGAATCAGCTATGGCTACACCTTC. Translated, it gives CASSFRGISYGYTF.

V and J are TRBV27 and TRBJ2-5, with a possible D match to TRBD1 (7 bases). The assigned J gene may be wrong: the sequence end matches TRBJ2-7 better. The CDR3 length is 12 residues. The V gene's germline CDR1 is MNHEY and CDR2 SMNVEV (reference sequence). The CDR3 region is CASSGGGSEQYF. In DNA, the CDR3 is TGTGCCAGCAGTGGAGGGGGCAGCGAGCAGTACTTC.

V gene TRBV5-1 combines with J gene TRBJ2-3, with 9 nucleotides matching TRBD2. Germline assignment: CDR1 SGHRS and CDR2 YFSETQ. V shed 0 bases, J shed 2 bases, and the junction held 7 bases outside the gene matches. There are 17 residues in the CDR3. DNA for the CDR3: TGCGCCAGCAGCTTGGGACTAGCGGCGGGAAACACAGATACGCAGTATTTT. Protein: CASSLGLAAGNTDTQYF.

The CDR3 sequence is CASSLEASGLQETQYF. CDR3 nucleotides: TGTGCCAGCAGCTTAGAGGCTAGCGGCCTCCAAGAGACCCAGTACTTC. V usage is TRBV7-8 and J usage is TRBJ2-5; the match to TRBD2 covers 7 bases. V dropped 1 base and J dropped 1; count of bases not matched to a gene: 6. The CDR3 sequence is 16 residues long. Germline V gives CDR1 SGHVS, CDR2 FQNEAQ.

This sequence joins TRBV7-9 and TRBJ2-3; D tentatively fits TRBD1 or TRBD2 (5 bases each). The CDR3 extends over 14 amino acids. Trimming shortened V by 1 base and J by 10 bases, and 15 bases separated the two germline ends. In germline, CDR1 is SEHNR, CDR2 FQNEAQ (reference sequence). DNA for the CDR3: TGTGCCAGCAGCTTAGACAGGCCCGGGATGGCGCAGTATTTT. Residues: CASSLDRPGMAQYF. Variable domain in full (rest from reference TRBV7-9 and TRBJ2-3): DTGVSQNPRHKITKRGQNVTFRCDPISEHNRLYWYRQTLGQGPEFLTYFQNEAQLEKSRLLSDRFSAERPKGSFSTLEIQRTEQGDSAMYLCASSLDRPGMAQYFGPGTRLTVL.

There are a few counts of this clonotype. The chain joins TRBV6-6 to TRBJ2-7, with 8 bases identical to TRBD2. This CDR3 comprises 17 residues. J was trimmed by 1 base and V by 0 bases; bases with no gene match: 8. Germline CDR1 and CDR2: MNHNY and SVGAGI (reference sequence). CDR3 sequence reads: CASSYSRLAYDSYEQYF. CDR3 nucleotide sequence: TGTGCCAGCAGTTACTCCCGACTAGCGTACGATTCCTACGAGCAGTACTTC.

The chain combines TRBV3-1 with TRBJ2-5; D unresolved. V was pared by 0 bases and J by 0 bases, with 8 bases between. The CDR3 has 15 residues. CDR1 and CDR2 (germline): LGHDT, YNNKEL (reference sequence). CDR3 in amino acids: CASSQDWANQETQYF. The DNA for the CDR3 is TGTGCCAGCAGCCAAGATTGGGCTAACCAAGAGACCCAGTACTTC.

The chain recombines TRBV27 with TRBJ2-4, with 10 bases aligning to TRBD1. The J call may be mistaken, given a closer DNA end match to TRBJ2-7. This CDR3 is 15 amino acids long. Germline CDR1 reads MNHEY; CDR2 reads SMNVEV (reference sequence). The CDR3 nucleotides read TGTGCCAGCAGACCCGTACCGGGACAGGGGTCCGAGCAGTACTTC. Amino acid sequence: CASRPVPGQGSEQYF.

The CDR3: CASSLPDRAYGYTF. The CDR3 bases are TGCGCCAGCAGCTTGCCGGACAGGGCATATGGCTACACCTTC. The rearrangement links TRBV4-1 to TRBJ1-2; 8 bases agree with TRBD1. This CDR3 has 14 amino acids. Looked up from germline, CDR1 is MGHRA and CDR2 is YSYEKL. The J segment lost 5 bases and the V segment lost 5 bases, leaving 7 bases of the junction unmatched.

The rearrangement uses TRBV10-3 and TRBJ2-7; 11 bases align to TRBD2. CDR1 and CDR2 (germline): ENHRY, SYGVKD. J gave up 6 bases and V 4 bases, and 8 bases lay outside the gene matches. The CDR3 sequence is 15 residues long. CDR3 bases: TGTGCCATCAGTGGGGGACTACTAGCGGGAGTCGAGCAGTACTTC. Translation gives CAISGGLLAGVEQYF.

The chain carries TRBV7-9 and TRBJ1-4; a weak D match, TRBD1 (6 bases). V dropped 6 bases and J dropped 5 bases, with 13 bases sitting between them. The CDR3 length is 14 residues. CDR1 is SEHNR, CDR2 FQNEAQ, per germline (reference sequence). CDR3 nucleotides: TGTGCCAGCAGGGCCGGGGGCGCAAATGAAAAACTGTTTTTT. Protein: CASRAGGANEKLFF.

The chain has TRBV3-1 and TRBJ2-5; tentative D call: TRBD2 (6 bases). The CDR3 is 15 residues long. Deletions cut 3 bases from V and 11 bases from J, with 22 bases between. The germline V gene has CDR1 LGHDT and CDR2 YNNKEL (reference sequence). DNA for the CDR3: TGTGCCAGCAGCCAGAGCGCGGGACCACTTGGGGCGCAGTACTTC. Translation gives CASSQSAGPLGAQYF.

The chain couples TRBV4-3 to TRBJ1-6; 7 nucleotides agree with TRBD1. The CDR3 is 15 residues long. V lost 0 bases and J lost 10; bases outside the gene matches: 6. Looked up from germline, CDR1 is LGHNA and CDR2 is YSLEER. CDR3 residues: CASSQDAAGGSPLHF. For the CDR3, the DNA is TGCGCCAGCAGCCAAGATGCGGCAGGGGGATCACCCCTCCACTTT.

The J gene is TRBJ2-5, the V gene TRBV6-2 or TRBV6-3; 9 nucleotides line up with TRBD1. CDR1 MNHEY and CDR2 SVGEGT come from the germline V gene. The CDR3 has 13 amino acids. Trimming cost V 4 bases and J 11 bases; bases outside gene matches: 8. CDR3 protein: CASSWTGVFEQYF. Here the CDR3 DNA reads TGTGCCAGCAGTTGGACAGGGGTGTTTGAGCAGTACTTC.

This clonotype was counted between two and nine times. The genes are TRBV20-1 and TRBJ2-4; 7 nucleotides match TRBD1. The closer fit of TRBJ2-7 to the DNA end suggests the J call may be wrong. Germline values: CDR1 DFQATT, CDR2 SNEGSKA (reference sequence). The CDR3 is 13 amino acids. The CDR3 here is CSATDRVSYEQYF. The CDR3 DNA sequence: TGCAGTGCCACCGACAGGGTGTCGTACGAGCAGTACTTC.

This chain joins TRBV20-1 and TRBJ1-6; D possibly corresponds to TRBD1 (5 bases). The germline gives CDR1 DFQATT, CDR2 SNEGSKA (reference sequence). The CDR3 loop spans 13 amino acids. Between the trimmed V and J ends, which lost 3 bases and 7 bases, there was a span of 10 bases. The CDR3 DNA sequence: TGCAGTGCTAGCCAGGGACGGAATTCACCCCTCCACTTT. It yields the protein CSASQGRNSPLHF.

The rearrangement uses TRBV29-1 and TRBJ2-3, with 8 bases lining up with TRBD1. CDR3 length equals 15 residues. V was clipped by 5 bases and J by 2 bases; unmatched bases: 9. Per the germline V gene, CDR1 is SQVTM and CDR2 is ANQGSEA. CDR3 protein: CSVPPVGQATDTQYF. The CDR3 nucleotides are TGCAGCGTTCCTCCAGTGGGACAGGCCACAGATACGCAGTATTTT.

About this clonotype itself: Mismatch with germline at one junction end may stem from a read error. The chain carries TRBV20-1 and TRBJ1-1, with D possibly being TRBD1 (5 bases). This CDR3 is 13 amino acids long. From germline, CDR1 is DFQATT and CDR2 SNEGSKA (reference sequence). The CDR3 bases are TGCAGTGCAAGTACAGGTATGAACACTGTAGCTTTCTTT. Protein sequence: CSASTGMNTVAFF.

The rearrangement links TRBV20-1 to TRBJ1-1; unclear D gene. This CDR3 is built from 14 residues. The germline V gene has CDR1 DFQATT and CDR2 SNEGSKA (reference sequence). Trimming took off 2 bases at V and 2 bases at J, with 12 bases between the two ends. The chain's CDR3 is CSARRRTANTEAFF. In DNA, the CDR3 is TGCAGTGCTAGACGAAGAACAGCAAACACTGAAGCTTTCTTT.

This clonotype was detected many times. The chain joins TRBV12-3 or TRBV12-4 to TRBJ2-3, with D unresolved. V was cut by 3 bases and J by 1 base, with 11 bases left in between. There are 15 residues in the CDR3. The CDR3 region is CASSFKPSGTDTQYF. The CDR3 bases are TGTGCCAGCAGTTTTAAGCCCAGCGGCACAGATACGCAGTATTTT.